What follows is one T cell receptor beta chain and its context. Antigen specificity is unknown. Trimming took off 3 bases at V and 11 bases at J, with 11 bases between the two ends. The CDR3 runs to 12 residues. CDR1 is DFQATT, CDR2 SNEGSKA, per germline (reference sequence). This record comes from a study of T cells in Graves' hyperthyroidism and ophthalmopathy. Overall study context: Peripheral blood was taken when the disease was first diagnosed, before any treatment began.

Study-wide results and limits: Most thyroid clonotypes that were expanded above 0.001 also turned up in blood.

Template material for amplifying TCR beta CDR3 regions consisted of RNA transcripts. Carried out on the TCR CDR3, a first-round RT-PCR used the HTBI primer set. TCRdb re-called the multiplex PCR reads through MiXCR, storing one row per CDR3 protein. The sample records around 450,000 distinct CDR3 sequences, around 14% being singletons. Sequencing input: blood. This clonotype was obtained from a woman between 18 and 29 years old with Graves' hyperthyroidism. V is TRBV20-1 and J is TRBJ1-6; D might be TRBD1 (5 bases). The CDR3 bases are TGCAGTGCTAGGGGGACGGCCACACCCCTCCACTTT. Translation: CSARGTATPLHF.